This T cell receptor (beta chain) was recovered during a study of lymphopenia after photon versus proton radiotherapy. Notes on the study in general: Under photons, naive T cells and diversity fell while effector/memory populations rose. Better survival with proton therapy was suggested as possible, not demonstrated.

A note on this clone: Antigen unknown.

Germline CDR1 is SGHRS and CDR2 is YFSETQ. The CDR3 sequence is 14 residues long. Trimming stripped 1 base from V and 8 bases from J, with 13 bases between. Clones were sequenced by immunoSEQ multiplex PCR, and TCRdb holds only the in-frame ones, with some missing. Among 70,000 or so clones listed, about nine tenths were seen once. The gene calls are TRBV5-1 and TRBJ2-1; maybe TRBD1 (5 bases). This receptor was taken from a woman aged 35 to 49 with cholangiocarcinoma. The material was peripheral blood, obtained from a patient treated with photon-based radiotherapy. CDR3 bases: TGCGCCAGCAGCTTGAGTCAGGGTGGCGATGAGCAGTTCTTC. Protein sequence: CASSLSQGGDEQFF.